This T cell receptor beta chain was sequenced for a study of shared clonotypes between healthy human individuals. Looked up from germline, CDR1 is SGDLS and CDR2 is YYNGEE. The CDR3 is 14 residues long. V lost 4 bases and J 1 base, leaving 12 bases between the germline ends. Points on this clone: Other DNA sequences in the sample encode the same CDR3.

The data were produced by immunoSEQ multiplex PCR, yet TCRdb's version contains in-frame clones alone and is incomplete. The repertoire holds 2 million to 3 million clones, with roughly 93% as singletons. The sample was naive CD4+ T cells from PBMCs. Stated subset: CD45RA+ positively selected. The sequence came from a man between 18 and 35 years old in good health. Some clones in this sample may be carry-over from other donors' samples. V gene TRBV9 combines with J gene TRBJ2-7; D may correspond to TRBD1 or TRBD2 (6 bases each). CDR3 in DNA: TGTGCCAGCAGCTTGGGGGGCGGATCCTACGAGCAGTACTTC. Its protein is CASSLGGGSYEQYF.